This T cell receptor beta chain was sequenced in a study of TIL therapy for anti-PD-1-resistant metastatic lung cancer. The libraries were made with immunoSEQ v3. TCRdb's table, derived via immunoSEQ multiplex PCR, lists solely in-frame clones and lacks some. The data contain more than 50,000 clones, 87% of them seen just once; the ten biggest clones take up just over 2.5%. The V end lost 8 bases, the J end lost 5 bases, and 12 bases lay between the germline ends. The CDR3 is 13 amino acids. In germline, CDR1 is LNHDA, CDR2 SQIVND (reference sequence). The sample's time point: pre-treatment sample, taken before nivolumab and TIL therapy. Study-wide results and caveats: The cohort had more treatment-naive, never-smoker and oncogene-addicted patients than typical.

A note on this clone: What it binds is unknown.

The material sequenced was blood, taken at baseline. The chain has TRBV19 and TRBJ2-2, with a weak D call TRBD2 (6 bases). The sequence came from a person between 25 and 79 years old with non-small cell lung cancer. CDR3: CASLLALTGELFF. The CDR3 DNA is TGTGCCAGTCTACTAGCTCTGACCGGGGAGCTGTTTTTT. The whole variable domain, filled in from reference TRBV19 and TRBJ2-2, reads DGGITQSPKYLFRKEGQNVTLSCEQNLNHDAMYWYRQDPGQGLRLIYYSQIVNDFQKGDIAEGYSVSREKKESFPLTVTSAQKNPTAFYLCASLLALTGELFFGEGSRLTVL.